The sequence of this T cell receptor (beta chain) was determined in a study of blood T cell repertoires in COVID-19. Per germline, CDR1 LGHDT and CDR2 YNNKEL (reference sequence). The V and J ends lost 1 base and 0 bases, in that order; junction bases with no gene match: 4. This CDR3 comprises 17 residues. This table comes from immunoSEQ multiplex PCR, and its TCRdb copy is limited to in-frame clones, with some not included. This sample yields fewer than 250,000 clones, of which more than 70% are seen a single time; 2.9% belongs to the top ten. Sample: peripheral blood. The receptor was derived from a man aged 50 to 59 with active or convalescent COVID-19. The V call is TRBV3-1 (or the pseudogene TRBV3-2), the J call TRBJ1-5; 9 positions agree with TRBD1. DNA of the CDR3: TGTGCCAGCAGCCAAGGACAGGGGGGCTATAGCAATCAGCCCCAGCATTTT. Translation gives CASSQGQGGYSNQPQHF.